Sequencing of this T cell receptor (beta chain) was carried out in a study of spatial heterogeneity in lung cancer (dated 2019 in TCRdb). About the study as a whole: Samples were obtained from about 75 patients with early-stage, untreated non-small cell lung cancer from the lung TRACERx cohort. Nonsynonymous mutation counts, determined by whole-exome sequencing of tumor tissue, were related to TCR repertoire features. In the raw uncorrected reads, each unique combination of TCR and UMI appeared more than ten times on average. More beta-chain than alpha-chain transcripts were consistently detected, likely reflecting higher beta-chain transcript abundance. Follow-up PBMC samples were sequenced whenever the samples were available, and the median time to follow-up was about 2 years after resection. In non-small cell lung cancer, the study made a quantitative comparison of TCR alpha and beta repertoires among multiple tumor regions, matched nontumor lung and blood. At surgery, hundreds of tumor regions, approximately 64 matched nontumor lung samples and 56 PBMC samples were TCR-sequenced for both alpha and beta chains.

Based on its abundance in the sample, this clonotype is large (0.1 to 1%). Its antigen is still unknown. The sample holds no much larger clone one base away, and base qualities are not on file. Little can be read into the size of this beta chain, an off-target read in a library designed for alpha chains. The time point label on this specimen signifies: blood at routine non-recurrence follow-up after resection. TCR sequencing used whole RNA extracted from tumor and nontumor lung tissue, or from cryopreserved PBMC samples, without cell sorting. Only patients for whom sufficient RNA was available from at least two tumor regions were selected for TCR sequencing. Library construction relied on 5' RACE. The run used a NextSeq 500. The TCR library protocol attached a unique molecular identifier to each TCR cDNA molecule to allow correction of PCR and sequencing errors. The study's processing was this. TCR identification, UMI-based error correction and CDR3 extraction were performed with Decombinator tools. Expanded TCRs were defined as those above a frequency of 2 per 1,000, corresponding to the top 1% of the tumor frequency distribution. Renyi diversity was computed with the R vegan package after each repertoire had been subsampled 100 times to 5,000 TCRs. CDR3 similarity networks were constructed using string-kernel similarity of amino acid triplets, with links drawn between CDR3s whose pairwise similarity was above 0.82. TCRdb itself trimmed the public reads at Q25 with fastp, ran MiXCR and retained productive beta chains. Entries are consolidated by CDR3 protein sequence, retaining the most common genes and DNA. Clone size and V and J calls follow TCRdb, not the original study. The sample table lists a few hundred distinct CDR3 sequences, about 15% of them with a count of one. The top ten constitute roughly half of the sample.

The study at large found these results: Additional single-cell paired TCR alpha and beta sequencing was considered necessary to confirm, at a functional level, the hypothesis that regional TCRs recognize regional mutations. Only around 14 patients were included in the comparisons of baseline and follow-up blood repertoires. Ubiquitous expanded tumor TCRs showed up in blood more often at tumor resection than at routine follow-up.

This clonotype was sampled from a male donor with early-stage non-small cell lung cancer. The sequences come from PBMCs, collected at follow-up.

The CDR3 here reads CASSQVATGSSYEQYF. The DNA reads as follows: TGCGCCAGCAGCCAAGTGGCGACGGGGAGCTCCTACGAGCAGTACTTC. The chain was built from TRBV4-1 and TRBJ2-7, with TRBD2 perhaps the D gene, on 5 matching bases. The V end loses 1 base and the J end loses 0 bases, and a stretch of 13 bases separates them. The germline V gene sets CDR1 to MGHRA and CDR2 to YSYEKL. The CDR3 runs 16 residues from the cysteine to the phenylalanine. Of all the DNA, just the CDR3 is kept, 48 bases in frame from base 1.